The 10 T cell receptor beta chains below were found in one sample sequenced in a study of T cell repertoires in cytomegalovirus infection. The antigens these receptors bind are not known. From the reads, TCRdb called clonotypes with MiXCR, one entry per CDR3 protein. The top ten clones hold about an eighth of a sample with roughly 860,000 distinct CDR3 sequences, about 31% of them seen once. This specimen consisted of cultured CD8+ T cells from PBMCs, obtained from culture after CMV antigen stimulation. These receptors were obtained from a human donor in good health (CMV status not recorded). Some clones in this sample may be carry-over from other donors' samples.

This clonotype was seen a handful of times. CDR3 nucleotide sequence: TGTGCCAGCAGCTCAGACCGGGACAGCCTGACCCTGGCTTTCTTT. Its protein product is CASSSDRDSLTLAFF. V and J are TRBV7-8 and TRBJ1-1, with 7 bases lining up with TRBD1. The CDR3 covers 15 residues. V was pared by 4 bases and J by 11 bases, with 16 bases of the junction left unmatched. Germline values: CDR1 SGHVS, CDR2 FQNEAQ.

The chain is built from TRBV4-3 and TRBJ1-1; 7 nucleotides align to TRBD1. J lost 4 bases, V lost 0 bases, and 5 bases had no gene match. This CDR3 is 15 amino acids long. Germline V gene lookup returns CDR1 LGHNA and CDR2 YSLEER. CDR3 sequence (DNA): TGCGCCAGCAGCCAAGATGGGGACAGTTCCACTGAAGCTTTCTTT. As protein: CASSQDGDSSTEAFF.

The rearrangement joins TRBV7-4 to TRBJ1-2; D is ambiguous. Deletions cut 2 bases from V and 8 bases from J, with 12 bases between. This CDR3 is built from 13 residues. Germline CDR1 and CDR2: SGHVT and SQSDAQ. The CDR3 DNA follows: TGTGCCAGCAGCTTAATTCTCTCAGAAGGCTACACCTTC. This encodes CASSLILSEGYTF.

This chain connects TRBV7-9 to TRBJ1-2, with D unresolved. Between the trimmed V and J ends, which lost 3 bases and 6 bases, there was a span of 8 bases. CDR3 length: 12 amino acids. Per the germline V gene, CDR1 is SEHNR and CDR2 is FQNEAQ (reference sequence). CDR3 nucleotide sequence: TGTGCCAGCAGCTTCCCCGTGGATGGCTACACCTTC. Protein: CASSFPVDGYTF.

The rearrangement joins TRBV4-2 to TRBJ2-1; TRBD2 is a possible D gene (6 bases). This CDR3 has 17 amino acids. The V end lost 0 bases, the J end lost 5 bases, and 17 bases lay between the germline ends. Germline V gene sequence: CDR1 LGHNA, CDR2 YNFKEQ. CDR3 in amino acids: CASSQEGSEGVDNEQFF. The DNA for the CDR3 is TGTGCCAGCAGCCAAGAAGGGTCGGAGGGCGTGGACAATGAGCAGTTCTTC.

This clonotype was counted a single time. The rearrangement links TRBV29-1 to TRBJ1-2; 7 nucleotides align to TRBD1. The ends lost 3 bases at V and 6 bases at J; junction bases unmatched: 7. CDR1 SQVTM and CDR2 ANQGSEA come from the germline V gene. This CDR3 contains 13 residues. CDR3 sequence reads: CSVETGSRNGYTF. CDR3 sequence (DNA): TGCAGCGTTGAGACAGGGAGTCGCAATGGCTACACCTTC.

In its sample, this clonotype was seen a few times. The chain recombines TRBV4-1 with TRBJ1-1; no firm D call. The V gene lost 1 base and the J gene lost 0 bases, with 9 bases spanning the gap. This CDR3 is 15 amino acids long. Germline-derived CDR1 and CDR2 are MGHRA and YSYEKL. In nucleotides, the CDR3 is TGCGCCAGCAGCCAAGGTGGCAGCATGAACACTGAAGCTTTCTTT. Protein product: CASSQGGSMNTEAFF.

The chain uses TRBV13 and TRBJ2-2; D may be TRBD1 (6 bases). Trimming took 5 bases from V and 6 from J, leaving 16 bases between them. The germline V gene has CDR1 PRHDT and CDR2 FYEKMQ (reference sequence). The CDR3 runs to 15 residues. The DNA for the CDR3 is TGTGCCAGCAGCGACGGGACACCTTCTTCCGGGGAGCTGTTTTTT. This sequence encodes CASSDGTPSSGELFF. The full variable domain, with the rest looked up from reference TRBV13 and TRBJ2-2, is AAGVIQSPRHLIKEKRETATLKCYPIPRHDTVYWYQQGPGQDPQFLISFYEKMQSDKGSIPDRFSAQQFSDYHSELNMSSLELGDSALYFCASSDGTPSSGELFFGEGSRLTVL.

This chain joins TRBV12-3 or TRBV12-4 and TRBJ2-5; D may be TRBD2 (6 bases). V lost 7 bases, J lost 1 base, and 10 bases lay in between. CDR3 length equals 13 residues. CDR3 loop: CASNGGLQETQYF. DNA of the CDR3: TGTGCCAGCAACGGGGGACTCCAAGAGACCCAGTACTTC.

The chain has TRBV19 and TRBJ2-1; no reliable D call. Germline V lookup: CDR1 LNHDA, CDR2 SQIVND (reference sequence). The germline V and J ends were trimmed by 2 bases and 5 bases, with 13 bases remaining between them. The CDR3 is made up of 15 amino acids. CDR3 sequence: CASSIPGPSHNEQFF. The CDR3 nucleotides are TGTGCCAGTAGTATACCAGGCCCCTCACACAATGAGCAGTTCTTC.